Below, one TCR beta chain is given with its context. Assay: immunoSEQ multiplex PCR; the TCRdb copy retains only in-frame clones and omits some. Of 2 million to 2.5 million clones listed, approximately 95% are singletons. These data come from a study of shared clonotypes between healthy human individuals. The specimen was naive CD4+ T cells sorted from blood. As to subset: CD45RA+ positively selected. This TCR derives from a man between 18 and 29 years old in good health.

CDR3 residues: CASNVLAGGYNEQFF. CDR3 DNA sequence: TGCGCCAGCAACGTCCTAGCGGGGGGATACAATGAGCAGTTCTTC. V gene TRBV5-1 combines with J gene TRBJ2-1; 11 bases are a match to TRBD2. CDR1 is SGHRS, CDR2 YFSETQ, per germline. The J segment lost 4 bases and the V segment lost 6 bases, leaving 6 bases of the junction unmatched. This CDR3 spans 15 amino acids.